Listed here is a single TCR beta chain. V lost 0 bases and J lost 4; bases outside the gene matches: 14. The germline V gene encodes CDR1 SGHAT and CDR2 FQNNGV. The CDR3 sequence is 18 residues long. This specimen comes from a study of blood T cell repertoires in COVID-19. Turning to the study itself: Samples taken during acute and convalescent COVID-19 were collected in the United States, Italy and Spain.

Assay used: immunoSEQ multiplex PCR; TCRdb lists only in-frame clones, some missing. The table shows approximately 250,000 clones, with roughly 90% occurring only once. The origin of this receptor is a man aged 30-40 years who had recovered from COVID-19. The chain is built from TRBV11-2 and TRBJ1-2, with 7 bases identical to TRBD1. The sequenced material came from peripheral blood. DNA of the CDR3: TGTGCCAGCAGCTTAGATCCAAGACAGGGCAAGGAATCCTATGGCTACACCTTC. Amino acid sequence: CASSLDPRQGKESYGYTF.